A single sample gave rise to the 9 T cell receptor beta chains below, sequenced in a study of blood T cell repertoires in COVID-19. The method was immunoSEQ multiplex PCR; TCRdb's version includes in-frame clones alone and lacks a portion of them. The sample includes nearly 30,000 clones, roughly 87% of them seen just once. The specimen sequenced was peripheral blood. The receptors were sampled from a human donor in a cohort sampled during active COVID-19.

The genes are TRBV5-4 and TRBJ2-5; a weak D match, TRBD2 (6 bases). Germline V gives CDR1 SGHNT, CDR2 YYREEE (reference sequence). The CDR3 totals 15 residues. V was cut by 4 bases and J by 1 base, with 14 bases left in between. The CDR3 loop is CASSARGGIQETQYF. DNA of the CDR3: TGTGCCAGCAGCGCCCGGGGAGGCATCCAAGAGACCCAGTACTTC.

The V and J genes are TRBV7-2 and TRBJ1-6, with 8 bases aligning to TRBD1. The CDR3 runs to 17 residues. CDR1 is SGHTA, CDR2 FQGNSA, per germline. Trimming took 2 bases from V and 4 from J; bases not matched to a gene: 7. The DNA for the CDR3 is TGTGCCAGCAGCTTACTCCCCGGACAGGGATATAATTCACCCCTCCACTTT. Amino acid sequence: CASSLLPGQGYNSPLHF.

The chain combines TRBV7-6 with TRBJ1-6; no clear D. Trimming stripped 0 bases from V and 3 bases from J, with 12 bases between. This CDR3 region has 17 residues. Germline loops: CDR1 SGHVS, CDR2 FNYEAQ. This CDR3 reads CASSLAGGTVYNSPLHF. The CDR3 coding sequence is TGTGCCAGCAGCTTAGCTGGAGGCACGGTCTATAATTCACCCCTCCACTTT.

V and J are TRBV5-1 and TRBJ2-5; 11 nucleotides agree with TRBD2. Losses at the gene ends were 4 bases for V and 6 bases for J; bases not matched to a gene: 11. Germline values: CDR1 SGHRS, CDR2 YFSETQ. The CDR3 contains 16 residues. The CDR3 nucleotides read TGCGCCAGCAGCACCTTAATAGCGGGGGGGCCCAAGACCCAGTACTTC. Protein product: CASSTLIAGGPKTQYF. The full variable domain, in which reference TRBV5-1 and TRBJ2-5 provide the parts outside the CDR3, is KAGVTQTPRYLIKTRGQQVTLSCSPISGHRSVSWYQQTPGQGLQFLFEYFSETQRNKGNFPGRFSGRQFSNSRSEMNVSTLELGDSALYLCASSTLIAGGPKTQYFGPGTRLLVL.

The V call is TRBV7-9, the J call TRBJ2-3; TRBD2 matches at 8 bases. This CDR3 comprises 15 residues. Per germline, CDR1 SEHNR and CDR2 FQNEAQ (reference sequence). V shed 0 bases, J shed 1 base, and the junction held 0 bases outside the gene matches. The CDR3 protein is CASSLAAGGTDTQYF. The CDR3 DNA follows: TGTGCCAGCAGCTTAGCAGCGGGGGGCACAGATACGCAGTATTTT.

This chain joins TRBV24-1 and TRBJ2-7; 10 nucleotides agree with TRBD1. Germline V gives CDR1 KGHDR, CDR2 SFDVKD. The length of the CDR3 is 14 residues. With 4 bases clipped from V and 2 bases from J, the junction kept 1 base outside the gene matches. The CDR3 region has the DNA TGTGCCACCAGTGAAGGGACAGGGGCCTACGAGCAGTACTTC. It translates to CATSEGTGAYEQYF.

The rearrangement uses TRBV5-4 and TRBJ2-3, with 7 positions matching TRBD2. V trimming: 0 bases; J trimming: 5 bases; junction bases outside the gene matches: 6. Germline CDR1 is SGHNT and CDR2 is YYREEE (reference sequence). This CDR3 spans 15 amino acids. The CDR3 DNA sequence: TGTGCCAGCAGCTTGGAAGCGGGAAGTAGAGATACGCAGTATTTT. Encoded protein: CASSLEAGSRDTQYF.

This sequence joins TRBV4-3 and TRBJ1-3; 7 bases are shared with TRBD1. Germline lookup yields CDR1 LGHNA and CDR2 YSLEER. The V gene end was trimmed by 3 bases and the J gene end by 4 bases; junction bases not matched to a gene: 15. The CDR3 has 18 amino acids. DNA of the CDR3: TGCGCCAGCAGCCACGAAACAGGGGCCTCGTCTCCCGGAAACACCATATATTTT. This translates into CASSHETGASSPGNTIYF.

The J gene is TRBJ2-3, the V gene TRBV5-1, with 9 nucleotides matching TRBD2. The CDR3 extends over 17 amino acids. The trim removed 4 bases at V and 6 bases at J, leaving 15 bases unmatched. Germline CDR1 is SGHRS and CDR2 is YFSETQ. CDR3: CASSRLAGDSGGDTQYF. CDR3 bases: TGCGCCAGCAGCCGATTGGCCGGGGACAGCGGGGGGGATACGCAGTATTTT.